This T cell receptor beta chain was recorded in a study of identical twins. CDR1 and CDR2 from the germline V gene are MNHEY and SVGEGT. V gave up 5 bases and J gave up 7 bases, with 15 bases separating them. The CDR3 covers 13 residues. This clonotype was seen more than once but under ten times. TCRdb re-derived calls from the 5' RACE reads in MiXCR, one entry per CDR3 protein. The table records fewer than 900,000 distinct CDR3 sequences, around 20% of them present only once. This same sample was also taken into another study, of T cells expressing NK-cell markers.

The gene calls are TRBV6-2 or TRBV6-3 and TRBJ2-7; D is uncertain. The receptor was derived from a woman aged 18-30 years in good health. Sequencing was done on a sample of PBMCs. This chain's CDR3 is CASSLPAPGEQYF. The CDR3 region has the DNA TGTGCCAGCAGTCTTCCCGCCCCCGGGGAGCAGTACTTC.